The 5 T cell receptor beta chains below were found in one sample sequenced in a study of human T cells and chemical hapten exposure. Time point meaning: patch test 1, 2 weeks after DPC sensitization. Treatment reported: therapeutic diphenylcyclopropenone sensitization with weekly scalp DPC. TCRdb itself ran the RACE reads through MiXCR, one entry per CDR3 protein. The sample comprises 75,000 to 100,000 distinct CDR3 sequences, 9.5% to 15% of which are singletons, and 2% to 2.5% rests with the top ten. The source was whole blood, collected in connection with sensitization to the hapten diphenylcyclopropenone (DPC). The receptors were gathered from a woman between 40 and 50 years old with alopecia areata. Some clones in this sample may be carry-over from other donors' samples.

V and J are TRBV11-2 and TRBJ2-2; TRBD2 matches at 8 bases. Trimming at V came to 2 bases and at J to 4 bases, leaving 15 bases not matched to a gene. The length of the CDR3 is 19 residues. Germline V gene data show CDR1 as SGHAT and CDR2 as FQNNGV. The CDR3, as DNA: TGTGCCAGCAGCTTAAGGGGGACCGGGAGGGCCGGAAGCACCGGGGAGCTGTTTTTT. It codes for CASSLRGTGRAGSTGELFF.

There are a few counts of this clonotype. This chain joins TRBV5-1 and TRBJ2-1, with 10 bases fitting TRBD1. Per germline, CDR1 SGHRS and CDR2 YFSETQ. V was clipped by 4 bases and J by 7 bases; unmatched bases: 11. The CDR3 extends over 16 amino acids. The CDR3 is CASSQLTGGSVNEQFF. CDR3 DNA: TGCGCCAGCAGCCAGCTGACAGGGGGCAGTGTGAATGAGCAGTTCTTC.

DNA for the CDR3: TGTGCCAGCAGTTCACAGGGTAGAGGCAATCAGCCCCAGCATTTT. Its translation is CASSSQGRGNQPQHF. The V gene is TRBV7-2, the J gene TRBJ1-5; maybe TRBD1 (6 bases). CDR1 and CDR2 (germline): SGHTA, FQGNSA. There are 15 residues in the CDR3. V was trimmed by 6 bases and J by 2 bases, leaving 14 bases between them.

The chain recombines TRBV4-2 with TRBJ2-3, with TRBD1 matching over 8 bases. J was trimmed by 2 bases and V by 0 bases; bases with no gene match: 4. CDR3 size: 16 residues. Germline V CDR1 and CDR2: LGHNA, YNFKEQ. CDR3 DNA: TGTGCCAGCAGCCAAGATGCAGGGGGCGTCACAGATACGCAGTATTTT. Translating gives CASSQDAGGVTDTQYF.

The V and J genes are TRBV24-1 and TRBJ2-6, with D possibly being TRBD1 (6 bases). The length of the CDR3 is 15 residues. Germline CDR1 KGHDR, CDR2 SFDVKD. V was clipped by 10 bases and J by 0 bases, with 12 bases between them. CDR3: CATRTASSGANVLTF. The CDR3 DNA is TGTGCCACTCGGACAGCCAGCTCTGGGGCCAACGTCCTGACTTTC.